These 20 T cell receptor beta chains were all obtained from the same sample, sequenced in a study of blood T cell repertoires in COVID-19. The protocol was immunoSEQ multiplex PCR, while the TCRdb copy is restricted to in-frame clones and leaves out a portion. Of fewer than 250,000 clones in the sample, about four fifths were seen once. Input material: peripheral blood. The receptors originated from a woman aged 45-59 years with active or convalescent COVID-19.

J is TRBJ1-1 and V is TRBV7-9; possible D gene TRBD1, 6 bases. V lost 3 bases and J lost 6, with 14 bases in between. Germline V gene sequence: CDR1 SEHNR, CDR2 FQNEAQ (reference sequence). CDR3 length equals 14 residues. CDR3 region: CASSLAQGSAEAFF. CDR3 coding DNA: TGTGCCAGCAGCTTGGCACAGGGTAGCGCTGAAGCTTTCTTT.

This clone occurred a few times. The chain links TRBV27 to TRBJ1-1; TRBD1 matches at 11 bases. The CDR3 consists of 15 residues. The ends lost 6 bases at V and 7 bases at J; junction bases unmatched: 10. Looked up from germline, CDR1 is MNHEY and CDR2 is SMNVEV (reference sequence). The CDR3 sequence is CASRRSRDRGDEAFF. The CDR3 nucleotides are TGTGCCAGCAGACGATCCCGGGACAGGGGGGATGAAGCTTTCTTT.

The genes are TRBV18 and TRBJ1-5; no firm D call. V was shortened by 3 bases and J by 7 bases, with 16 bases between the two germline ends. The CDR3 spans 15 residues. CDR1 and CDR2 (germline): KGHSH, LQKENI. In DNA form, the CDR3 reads TGTGCCAGCTCACCTGCTGGGGAGGGCAGACAGCCCCAGCATTTT. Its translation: CASSPAGEGRQPQHF.

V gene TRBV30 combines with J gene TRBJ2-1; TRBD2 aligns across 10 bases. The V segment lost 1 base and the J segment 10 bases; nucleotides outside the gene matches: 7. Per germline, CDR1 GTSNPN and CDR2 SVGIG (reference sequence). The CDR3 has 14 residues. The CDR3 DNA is TGTGCCTGGAGTGCCAGCGGGAGGGGTACCGAGCAGTTCTTC. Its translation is CAWSASGRGTEQFF.

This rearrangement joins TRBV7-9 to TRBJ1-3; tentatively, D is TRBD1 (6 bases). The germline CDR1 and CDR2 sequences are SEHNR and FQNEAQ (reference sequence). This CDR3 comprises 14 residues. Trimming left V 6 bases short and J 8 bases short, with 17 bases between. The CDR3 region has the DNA TGTGCCAGCAGGCCAGGGGTGGTTGGCTACACCATATATTTT. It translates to CASRPGVVGYTIYF.

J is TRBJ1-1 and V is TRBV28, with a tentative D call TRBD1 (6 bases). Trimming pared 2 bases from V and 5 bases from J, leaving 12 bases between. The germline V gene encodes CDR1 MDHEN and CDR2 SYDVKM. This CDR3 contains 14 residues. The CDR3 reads CASSLASRGTEAFF. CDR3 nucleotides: TGTGCCAGCAGTTTAGCGTCCAGGGGAACTGAAGCTTTCTTT.

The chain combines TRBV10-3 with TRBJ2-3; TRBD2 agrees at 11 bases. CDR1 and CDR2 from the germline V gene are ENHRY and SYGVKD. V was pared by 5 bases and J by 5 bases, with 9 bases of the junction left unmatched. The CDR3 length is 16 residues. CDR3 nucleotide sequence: TGTGCCATCAGTTCGACTAGCGGGGTGGGGATAGATACGCAGTATTTT. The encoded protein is CAISSTSGVGIDTQYF.

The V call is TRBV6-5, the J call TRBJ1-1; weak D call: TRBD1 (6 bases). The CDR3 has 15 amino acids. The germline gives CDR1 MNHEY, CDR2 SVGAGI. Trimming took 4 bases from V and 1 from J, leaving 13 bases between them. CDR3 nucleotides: TGTGCCAGCAGTTTCTCTGGGACAAAGAACACTGAAGCTTTCTTT. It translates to CASSFSGTKNTEAFF.

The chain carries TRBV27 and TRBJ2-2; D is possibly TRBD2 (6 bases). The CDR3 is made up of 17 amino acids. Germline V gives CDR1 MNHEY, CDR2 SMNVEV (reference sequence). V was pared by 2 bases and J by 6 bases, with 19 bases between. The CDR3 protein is CASSLRKLAPPAGELFF. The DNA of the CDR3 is TGTGCCAGCAGTTTACGCAAACTAGCACCGCCGGCCGGGGAGCTGTTTTTT.

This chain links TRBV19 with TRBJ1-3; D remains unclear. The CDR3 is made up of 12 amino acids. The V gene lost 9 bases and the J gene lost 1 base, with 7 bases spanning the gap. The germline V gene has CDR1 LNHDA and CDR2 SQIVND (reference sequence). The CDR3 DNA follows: TGTGCCAGCGGTGTTTCTGGAAACACCATATATTTT. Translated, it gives CASGVSGNTIYF.

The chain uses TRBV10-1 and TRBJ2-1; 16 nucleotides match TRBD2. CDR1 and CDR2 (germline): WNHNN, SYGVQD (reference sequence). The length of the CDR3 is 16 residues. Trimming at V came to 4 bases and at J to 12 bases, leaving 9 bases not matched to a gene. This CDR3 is CASSAPGLAGGPSQFF. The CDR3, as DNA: TGCGCCAGCAGTGCCCCGGGACTAGCGGGAGGGCCGTCGCAGTTCTTC.

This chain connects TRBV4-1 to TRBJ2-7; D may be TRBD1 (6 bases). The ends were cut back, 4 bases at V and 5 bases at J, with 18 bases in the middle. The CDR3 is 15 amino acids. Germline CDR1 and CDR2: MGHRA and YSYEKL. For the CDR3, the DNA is TGCGCCAGCAGCCCCGATTGGGGGCGTTTCCACGAGCAGTACGTC. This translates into CASSPDWGRFHEQYV.

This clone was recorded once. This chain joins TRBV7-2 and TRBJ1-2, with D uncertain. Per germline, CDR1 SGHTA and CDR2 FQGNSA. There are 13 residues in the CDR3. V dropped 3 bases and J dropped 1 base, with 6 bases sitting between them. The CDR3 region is CASSFRVNYGYTF. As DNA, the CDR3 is TGTGCCAGCAGCTTTCGGGTTAACTATGGCTACACCTTC.

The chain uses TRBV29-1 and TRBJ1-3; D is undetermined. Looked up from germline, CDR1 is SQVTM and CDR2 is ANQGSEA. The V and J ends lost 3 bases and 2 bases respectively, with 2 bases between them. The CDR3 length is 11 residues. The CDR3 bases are TGCAGCGTTGACGCTGGAAACACCATATATTTT. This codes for CSVDAGNTIYF.

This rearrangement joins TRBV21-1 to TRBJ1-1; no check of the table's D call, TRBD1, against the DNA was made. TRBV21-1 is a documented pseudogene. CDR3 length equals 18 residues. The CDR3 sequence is CASSKCPPPGARNTEAFF. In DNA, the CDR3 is TGTGCCAGCAGCAAATGCCCACCTCCTGGGGCCAGGAACACTGAAGCTTTCTTT.

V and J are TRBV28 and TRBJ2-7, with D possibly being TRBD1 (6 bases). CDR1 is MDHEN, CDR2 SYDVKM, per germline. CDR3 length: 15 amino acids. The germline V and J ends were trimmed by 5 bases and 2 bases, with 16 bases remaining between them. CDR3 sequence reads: CASSPPAQGTYEQYF. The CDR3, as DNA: TGTGCCAGCAGTCCCCCCGCCCAGGGGACCTACGAGCAGTACTTC.

The CDR3, as DNA: TGCGCCAGCAGCCGGGAGGGACTTACGAGCACAGATACGCAGTATTTT. Translated, it gives CASSREGLTSTDTQYF. The chain combines TRBV5-1 with TRBJ2-3; 8 bases fit TRBD2. Germline CDR1 and CDR2: SGHRS and YFSETQ. This CDR3 region has 16 residues. J lost 0 bases, V lost 4 bases, and 7 bases had no gene match.

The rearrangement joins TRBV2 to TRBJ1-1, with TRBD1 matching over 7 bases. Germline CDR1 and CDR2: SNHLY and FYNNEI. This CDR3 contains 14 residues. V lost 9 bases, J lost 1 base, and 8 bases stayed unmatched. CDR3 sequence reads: CASRGTEKNTEAFF. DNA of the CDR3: TGTGCCAGTAGAGGGACAGAGAAGAACACTGAAGCTTTCTTT.

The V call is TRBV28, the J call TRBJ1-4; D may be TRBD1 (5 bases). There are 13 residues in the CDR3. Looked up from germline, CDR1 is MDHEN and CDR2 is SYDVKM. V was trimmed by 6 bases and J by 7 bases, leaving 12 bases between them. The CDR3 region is CASRFDRIEKLFF. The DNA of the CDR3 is TGTGCCAGCAGGTTTGACAGAATTGAAAAACTGTTTTTT.

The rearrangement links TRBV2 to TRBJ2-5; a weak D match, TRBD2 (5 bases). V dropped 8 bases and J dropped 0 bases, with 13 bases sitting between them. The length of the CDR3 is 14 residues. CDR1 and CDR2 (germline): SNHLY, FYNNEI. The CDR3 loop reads CASERAEYQETQYF. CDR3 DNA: TGTGCCAGCGAAAGAGCGGAGTACCAAGAGACCCAGTACTTC.